Presented here are 18 T cell receptor beta chains from one specimen sequenced in a study of cytomegalovirus exposure and HLA in healthy donors (dated by TCRdb to between 2016 and 2019). Receptors were amplified or captured by the immunoSEQ multiplex PCR assay. A mixture of 60 forward primers for TCR Vbeta segments and 13 reverse primers for TCR Jbeta segments was used in the multiplex PCR. TCRdb retrieved this table from immuneACCESS and kept in-frame rearrangements only. Not all clones are present; in checked studies, unresolved V genes account for under half, and no reason is known for the remainder. This sample's table contains about 140,000 clones. The biggest ten clones account for roughly 2.7% of the sample. The sample consisted of PBMCs. Receptors originate from a man in his forties or fifties in good health and CMV-seronegative.

The J gene is TRBJ2-7, the V gene TRBV11-3; D is unresolved. Trimming cost V 1 base and J 0 bases, with 16 bases left between them. Germline lookup yields CDR1 SGHNT and CDR2 YENEEA. The CDR3 loop spans 17 amino acids. The CDR3 sequence: CASSLATLCGVSYEQYF. The CDR3, as DNA: TGTGCCAGCAGCTTAGCTACTCTATGTGGAGTCTCCTACGAGCAGTACTTC.

The rearrangement links TRBV6-5 to TRBJ2-4; D ambiguous. Germline CDR1 is MNHEY and CDR2 is SVGAGI. Trimming took 0 bases from V and 6 from J, leaving 9 bases between them. The length of the CDR3 is 14 residues. The CDR3 DNA follows: TGTGCCAGCAGTTACTCGGTTGCGAGAAACATTCAGTACTTC. As protein: CASSYSVARNIQYF.

DNA for the CDR3: TGTGCCAGCAGTTTTCAGGGGGCCCAAGAGACCCAGTACTTC. Its protein is CASSFQGAQETQYF. The chain has TRBV28 and TRBJ2-5; 8 bases agree with TRBD1. Trimming took 3 bases from V and 1 from J; bases not matched to a gene: 1. The CDR3 runs to 14 residues. Germline CDR1 reads MDHEN; CDR2 reads SYDVKM.

The rearrangement joins TRBV7-2 to TRBJ2-7, with 7 bases that match TRBD1. CDR1 and CDR2 from the germline V gene are SGHTA and FQGNSA. The CDR3 is 15 residues long. V lost 1 base, J lost 2 bases, and 5 bases stayed unmatched. CDR3 protein: CASSLGGQSPYEQYF. CDR3 coding DNA: TGTGCCAGCAGCTTAGGGGGACAGAGTCCCTACGAGCAGTACTTC.

The rearrangement links TRBV27 to TRBJ2-7; D not certain. Germline CDR1 and CDR2: MNHEY and SMNVEV (reference sequence). The CDR3 has 15 amino acids. The ends were cut back, 2 bases at V and 0 bases at J, with 11 bases in the middle. CDR3 in DNA: TGTGCCAGCAGTTTAACTTATGCAAGCTCCTACGAGCAGTACTTC. Translated: CASSLTYASSYEQYF.

The chain employs TRBV7-3 and TRBJ1-1; 7 nucleotides line up with TRBD1. The germline V gene encodes CDR1 SGHTA and CDR2 FQGTGA. This CDR3 is built from 13 residues. J gave up 4 bases and V 6 bases, and 5 bases lay outside the gene matches. The CDR3 loop reads CASRMSGGTEAFF. The CDR3 nucleotides are TGTGCCAGCAGGATGTCAGGGGGCACTGAAGCTTTCTTT.

The CDR3 here is CAISRSYNEQFF. Written as DNA, the CDR3 is TGTGCCATTTCGAGGTCCTACAATGAGCAGTTCTTC. The genes are TRBV6-6 and TRBJ2-1; D remains unclear. The CDR3 is made up of 12 amino acids. The germline V and J ends were trimmed by 10 bases and 1 base, with 8 bases remaining between them. Germline CDR1 and CDR2: MNHNY and SVGAGI (reference sequence).

The chain links TRBV4-2 to TRBJ1-2; tentatively, D is TRBD1 (6 bases). V shed 7 bases and J shed 5 bases, with 23 bases lying between them. This CDR3 is built from 16 residues. Germline loops: CDR1 LGHNA, CDR2 YNFKEQ. The CDR3: CASNSNKQGVGYGYTF. CDR3 DNA sequence: TGTGCCAGCAACTCCAATAAACAGGGAGTTGGTTATGGCTACACCTTC.

The chain is built from TRBV27 and TRBJ1-2; 10 positions match TRBD1. Trimming cost V 4 bases and J 6 bases; bases outside gene matches: 2. The V gene's germline CDR1 is MNHEY and CDR2 SMNVEV (reference sequence). The CDR3 sequence is 13 residues long. The CDR3 loop reads CASSYGTGDGYTF. The DNA for the CDR3 is TGTGCCAGCAGTTATGGGACAGGGGATGGCTACACCTTC.

V and J are TRBV6-1 and TRBJ1-6, with 7 bases fitting TRBD1. Trimming at V came to 6 bases and at J to 3 bases, leaving 2 bases not matched to a gene. The CDR3 is 14 residues long. The V gene's germline CDR1 is MNHNS and CDR2 SASEGT. CDR3 sequence: CASRWDSYNSPLHF. CDR3 coding DNA: TGTGCCAGCAGATGGGACAGCTATAATTCACCCCTCCACTTT.

The chain has TRBV7-3 and TRBJ1-2; possible D gene TRBD1, 6 bases. This CDR3 contains 14 residues. CDR1 is SGHTA, CDR2 FQGTGA, per germline. V lost 8 bases and J 4 bases, leaving 17 bases between the germline ends. CDR3 amino acids: CASSRGAFSYGYTF. CDR3 nucleotide sequence: TGTGCCAGCTCCCGGGGGGCCTTCTCCTATGGCTACACCTTC.

The genes are TRBV7-2 and TRBJ2-3; D possibly corresponds to TRBD1 (6 bases). V lost 3 bases and J lost 3, with 19 bases in between. Germline V gene data show CDR1 as SGHTA and CDR2 as FQGNSA. The CDR3 is 17 amino acids. The CDR3 sequence: CASSFSGQGFITDTQYF. CDR3 bases: TGTGCCAGCAGCTTCTCCGGCCAGGGGTTTATTACAGATACGCAGTATTTT.

This chain links TRBV7-2 with TRBJ1-1; 7 bases align to TRBD1. With 1 base clipped from V and 3 bases from J, the junction kept 14 bases outside the gene matches. Germline V gene data show CDR1 as SGHTA and CDR2 as FQGNSA. The CDR3 is made up of 18 amino acids. This CDR3 reads CASSLGALGVGGYTEAFF. In nucleotides, the CDR3 is TGTGCCAGCAGCTTAGGGGCCCTAGGGGTAGGGGGCTACACTGAAGCTTTCTTT.

The CDR3 here is CASSQRVAANTGELFF. DNA for the CDR3: TGTGCCAGCAGCCAAAGAGTAGCAGCGAACACCGGGGAGCTGTTTTTT. V usage is TRBV4-2 and J usage is TRBJ2-2; D gene ambiguous. CDR3 size: 16 residues. From germline, CDR1 is LGHNA and CDR2 YNFKEQ. V lost 2 bases and J 0 bases, leaving 10 bases between the germline ends.

J is TRBJ1-2 and V is TRBV5-1; tentatively, D is TRBD1 (6 bases). There are 16 residues in the CDR3. V dropped 4 bases and J dropped 2 bases, with 18 bases sitting between them. CDR1 and CDR2 from the germline V gene are SGHRS and YFSETQ. The CDR3 region has the DNA TGCGCCAGCAGCGGGGGGGACACCCTTCGGAACTATGGCTACACCTTC. It encodes CASSGGDTLRNYGYTF.

The chain couples TRBV7-2 to TRBJ2-1, with 12 bases identical to TRBD2. The CDR3 extends over 15 amino acids. The germline V gene has CDR1 SGHTA and CDR2 FQGNSA. The trim removed 5 bases at V and 9 bases at J, leaving 8 bases unmatched. In nucleotides, the CDR3 is TGTGCCAGCAGCGCCGGACTAGCGGGAAATACTGAGCAGTTCTTC. Its protein product is CASSAGLAGNTEQFF.

V is TRBV5-6 and J is TRBJ1-2; possible D gene TRBD1, 6 bases. The V gene's germline CDR1 is SGHDT and CDR2 YYEEEE. The V end was cut by 3 bases, the J end by 8 bases, with 14 bases between. The CDR3 spans 13 residues. This CDR3 reads CASSSAGVGGYTF. CDR3 nucleotide sequence: TGTGCCAGCAGCTCGGCAGGGGTGGGGGGCTACACCTTC.

The CDR3 loop reads CASGRTGRAQETQYF. CDR3 in DNA: TGCGCCAGCGGTCGGACAGGGAGGGCACAAGAGACCCAGTACTTC. V gene TRBV5-1 combines with J gene TRBJ2-5; D may be TRBD1 (8 bases). CDR3 length: 15 residues. V lost 7 bases and J lost 2, with 18 bases in between. The V gene's germline CDR1 is SGHRS and CDR2 YFSETQ.